The present T cell receptor (beta chain) was sequenced within a study of human T cells and chemical hapten exposure. Regarding the study as a whole: Healthy people's immune response may differ from that of the donors, who had alopecia.

Time point given: patch test 1, 2 weeks after DPC sensitization. Treatment indicated: therapeutic diphenylcyclopropenone sensitization with weekly scalp DPC. From whole blood left unfractionated, total RNA was extracted. This clonotype was detected many times. Antigen unknown. Trimming removed 0 bases from V and 6 bases from J, with 9 bases in between. The germline gives CDR1 SGHRS, CDR2 YFSETQ. The CDR3 is 13 residues long. MiXCR, run by TCRdb on the RACE reads, gives a single entry per CDR3 protein. The repertoire has some 350,000 distinct CDR3 sequences, roughly 6.9% of them found once; the top ten carry 7.5% to 9%.

This chain connects TRBV5-1 to TRBJ1-2; D not resolved. The sequence was obtained from a woman aged 18-29 years with alopecia areata. Some clones in this sample may be carry-over from other donors' samples. The specimen comprised whole blood, sampled in connection with sensitization to the hapten diphenylcyclopropenone (DPC). CDR3 amino acids: CASSLAAEDGYTF. The CDR3 region has the DNA TGCGCCAGCAGCTTGGCGGCAGAGGATGGCTACACCTTC.